Listed below are T cell receptor beta chains from one sample, sequenced in a study of T cell repertoires in cytomegalovirus infection. One entry per CDR3 protein results from TCRdb running MiXCR on the reads. The table records 450,000 to 550,000 distinct CDR3 sequences, 16% of them present only once. Sequencing was done on a sample of CD8+ T cells from PBMCs. The receptors shown here come from a human donor in good health (CMV status not recorded). Some clones in this sample may be carry-over from other donors' samples. Both conserved end residues are part of each CDR3. A D gene is named only where the DNA matches it firmly. Expanded clones get a size class; other rows say once, few or many, or leave the size out.

v_gene	j_gene	d_gene	abundance	len	CDR3aa	CDR3nt
TRBV6-5	TRBJ1-2	.	.	12	CASSITGQIYTF	TGTGCCAGCAGTATAACAGGGCAAATCTACACCTTC
TRBV4-2	TRBJ1-1	.	few	12	CASGDLNTEAFF	TGTGCCAGCGGGGACTTGAACACTGAAGCTTTCTTT
TRBV9	TRBJ2-3	TRBD2	.	17	CASSHHPRRGGQDTQYF	TGTGCCAGCAGCCATCATCCGAGGCGGGGGGGCCAGGATACGCAGTATTTT
TRBV7-9	TRBJ2-1	.	many	18	CASSLIESQGASYNEQFF	TGTGCCAGCAGCTTAATAGAGTCGCAGGGAGCAAGTTACAATGAGCAGTTCTTC
TRBV13	TRBJ2-7	TRBD2	.	15	CASSLESGGGFEQYF	TGTGCCAGCAGCTTAGAGTCGGGGGGAGGATTCGAGCAGTACTTC
TRBV3-1	TRBJ2-5	TRBD2	few	16	CASSPTSGSYQETQYF	TGTGCCAGCAGCCCCACTAGCGGCTCGTACCAAGAGACCCAGTACTTC
TRBV9	TRBJ1-1	TRBD1	.	17	CASSVAKGDRANTEAFF	TGTGCCAGCAGCGTAGCAAAGGGGGACAGGGCGAACACTGAAGCTTTCTTT
TRBV5-6	TRBJ2-1	TRBD2	.	18	CASSLLAGGHLSYNEQFF	TGTGCCAGCAGCTTGCTAGCGGGGGGCCACCTATCCTACAATGAGCAGTTCTTC
TRBV28	TRBJ2-1	TRBD2	many	18	CASSLSLIAGETPSEQFF	TGTGCCAGCAGTTTATCCCTTATAGCGGGAGAGACCCCTAGCGAGCAGTTCTTC
TRBV7-3	TRBJ2-1	.	many	16	CASSPSGPQDSDEQFF	TGTGCCAGCAGTCCCAGCGGCCCTCAAGACAGTGATGAGCAGTTCTTC
TRBV6-5	TRBJ2-7	TRBD2	.	18	CASSYSGTSGGPSYEQYF	TGTGCCAGCAGTTACTCTGGGACTAGCGGGGGACCCTCCTACGAGCAGTACTTC
TRBV20-1	TRBJ2-3	.	.	15	CSALYRDASTDTQYF	TGCAGTGCTCTATATCGGGACGCTAGCACAGATACGCAGTATTTT
TRBV11-3	TRBJ2-1	.	.	14	CASQLASGYNEQFF	TGTGCCAGCCAGCTAGCGAGCGGTTACAATGAGCAGTTCTTC
TRBV10-3	TRBJ1-1	.	few	13	CAIRADRGTEAFF	TGTGCCATCAGGGCGGACAGAGGGACTGAAGCTTTCTTT
TRBV30	TRBJ2-6	.	.	15	CAWTGGISGANVLTF	TGTGCCTGGACAGGTGGCATCTCTGGGGCCAACGTCCTGACTTTC
TRBV25-1	TRBJ1-4	.	few	17	CASSELGVGTANEKLFF	TGTGCCAGCAGTGAATTGGGGGTAGGGACGGCTAATGAAAAACTGTTTTTT
TRBV7-6	TRBJ2-1	.	many	15	CASSLARGRNNEQFF	TGTGCCAGCAGCTTAGCGAGGGGGAGAAACAATGAGCAGTTCTTC
TRBV14	TRBJ1-3	.	few	12	CASSHLGNTIYF	TGTGCCAGCAGCCACCTGGGTAACACCATATATTTT
TRBV9	TRBJ2-1	TRBD2	.	15	CASSVGGGPPGEQFF	TGTGCCAGCAGCGTAGGCGGGGGGCCCCCCGGTGAGCAGTTCTTC
TRBV29-1	TRBJ2-7	TRBD1	few	14	CSARQGASTYEQYF	TGCAGCGCCCGACAGGGCGCTTCCACCTACGAGCAGTACTTC
TRBV27	TRBJ2-2	.	few	16	CASSSGRMTRTGELFF	TGTGCCAGCAGTTCTGGGAGGATGACTAGGACCGGGGAGCTGTTTTTT
TRBV10-3	TRBJ2-3	TRBD2	many	15	CAISDKRGGQDTQYF	TGTGCCATCAGTGACAAGCGGGGGGGCCAAGATACGCAGTATTTT
TRBV4-2	TRBJ1-1	.	few	15	CASSQARRENTEAFF	TGTGCCAGCAGCCAAGCCCGAAGGGAGAACACTGAAGCTTTCTTT
TRBV20-1	TRBJ1-3	.	.	15	CSASRTDLGENTIYF	TGCAGTGCTTCTCGGACGGATCTTGGAGAAAACACCATATATTTT
TRBV12-3/TRBV12-4	TRBJ1-3	TRBD1	.	15	CASRPGQAWGNTIYF	TGTGCCAGCAGACCTGGACAGGCCTGGGGAAACACCATATATTTT
TRBV29-1	TRBJ2-1	.	.	12	CSVAWGYNEQFF	TGCAGCGTTGCGTGGGGGTACAATGAGCAGTTCTTC
TRBV3-1	TRBJ1-5	.	few	16	CASSPGGDAWYQPQHF	TGTGCCAGCAGCCCCGGGGGGGATGCATGGTATCAGCCCCAGCATTTT
TRBV12-3/TRBV12-4	TRBJ2-7	TRBD1	many	14	CASSFGDRVYEQYF	TGTGCCAGCAGTTTTGGGGACAGGGTCTACGAGCAGTACTTC
TRBV11-2	TRBJ1-2	.	.	14	CASSLGAPNYGYTF	TGTGCCAGCAGCTTAGGGGCCCCTAACTATGGCTACACCTTC
TRBV7-6	TRBJ2-5	.	.	14	CASSFQGVQETQYF	TGTGCCAGCAGCTTCCAGGGTGTCCAAGAGACCCAGTACTTC
TRBV6-1	TRBJ2-1	.	many	15	CASSSSSPLPNEQFF	TGTGCCAGCAGTTCAAGCTCACCCCTCCCCAATGAGCAGTTCTTC
TRBV11-2	TRBJ2-7	.	many	13	CASSRWEAYEQYF	TGTGCCAGCAGCCGGTGGGAAGCCTACGAGCAGTACTTC
TRBV9	TRBJ2-3	.	.	15	CASSPRMASTDTQYF	TGTGCCAGCAGCCCTCGGATGGCTAGCACAGATACGCAGTATTTT
TRBV27	TRBJ2-7	TRBD2	few	16	CASSFSASGSPYEQYF	TGTGCCAGCAGTTTTTCAGCTAGCGGGAGTCCCTACGAGCAGTACTTC
TRBV6-5	TRBJ1-5	.	.	15	CASSPTVISNQPQHF	TGTGCCAGCAGTCCTACAGTGATTAGCAATCAGCCCCAGCATTTT
TRBV28	TRBJ2-3	.	many	16	CASSYSFAGPKGTQYF	TGTGCCAGCAGTTACTCTTTTGCGGGCCCTAAGGGTACGCAGTATTTT
TRBV12-3/TRBV12-4	TRBJ2-3	TRBD2	many	15	CASSSGRGDTDTQYF	TGTGCCAGCAGCTCCGGGAGGGGTGACACAGATACGCAGTATTTT
TRBV12-3/TRBV12-4	TRBJ2-1	TRBD2	.	16	CASSLGAGGAPNVQCF	TGTGCCAGCAGTTTAGGAGCGGGGGGGGCACCCAATGTGCAGTGCTTC
TRBV5-6	TRBJ1-5	TRBD1	.	15	CASSRGQGRSQPQHF	TGTGCCAGCAGCCGCGGACAGGGAAGATCCCAGCCCCAGCATTTT
TRBV19	TRBJ2-1	.	many	13	CATAGGGNHEQFF	TGTGCCACCGCGGGCGGCGGGAACCATGAGCAGTTCTTC
TRBV4-1	TRBJ2-4	.	.	11	CASSVKNIQYF	TGCGCCAGCAGCGTCAAAAACATTCAGTACTTC
TRBV2	TRBJ2-7	TRBD2	.	12	CASNQRETGQYF	TGTGCCAGCAACCAGCGGGAAACGGGGCAGTACTTC
TRBV12-3/TRBV12-4	TRBJ1-2	.	many	16	CASSSHGRGSNYGYTF	TGTGCCAGCAGCTCTCACGGCAGGGGATCTAACTATGGCTACACCTTC
TRBV13	TRBJ2-7	TRBD2	few	15	CASSFGLAGPYEQYF	TGTGCCAGCAGCTTTGGACTAGCGGGGCCCTACGAGCAGTACTTC
TRBV19	TRBJ1-1	TRBD1	.	14	CASSTGTVGAEAFF	TGTGCCAGTAGTACGGGGACAGTTGGCGCTGAAGCTTTCTTT
TRBV7-9	TRBJ1-4	.	.	14	CASSSRVGDEKLFF	TGTGCCAGCAGCTCCAGGGTAGGGGACGAAAAACTGTTTTTT
TRBV14	TRBJ1-2	.	.	17	CASSPRRRGARRYGYTF	TGTGCCAGCAGCCCCAGACGGAGGGGGGCCCGTCGGTATGGCTACACCTTC
TRBV29-1	TRBJ1-1	.	.	14	CSVSSTARNTEAFF	TGCAGCGTTAGTTCCACCGCGAGGAACACTGAAGCTTTCTTT
TRBV3-1	TRBJ1-4	.	.	14	CASSPDRWNEKLFF	TGTGCCAGCAGCCCGGACAGATGGAATGAAAAACTGTTTTTT